This is a list of T cell receptor beta chains from one sample in a study of blood T cells in healthy people across ages. TCRdb fed the 5' RACE reads into MiXCR, producing one record per CDR3 protein. The repertoire holds 730,000 or so distinct CDR3 sequences, with roughly 43% as singletons. The sample consisted of blood. The receptor set was obtained from a man at least 80 years old in good health. Both conserved end residues are part of each CDR3. A D gene is named only where the DNA matches it firmly. Clone size appears in some rows only: once, few, many, or a class for an expanded clone.

clone_size: few; v_call: TRBV6-1; d_call: NA; j_call: TRBJ2-3; cdr3_nt: TGTGCCAGCACCCCAAGGGGCGGGGGCAGGGATACGCAGTATTTT; cdr3_aa: CASTPRGGGRDTQYF
clone_size: NA; v_call: TRBV4-1; d_call: NA; j_call: TRBJ1-2; cdr3_nt: TGCGCCGGCAGCCAAGAAGGGGCCAATGGCTACACCTTC; cdr3_aa: CAGSQEGANGYTF
clone_size: NA; v_call: TRBV11-2; d_call: NA; j_call: TRBJ2-7; cdr3_nt: TGTGCCAGCGGGGGGTCAAGCTACGAGCAGTACTTC; cdr3_aa: CASGGSSYEQYF
clone_size: once; v_call: TRBV10-2; d_call: NA; j_call: TRBJ2-1; cdr3_nt: TGCGCCAGCAGTGAGTCGACTCGCGATGAGCAGTTCTTC; cdr3_aa: CASSESTRDEQFF
clone_size: few; v_call: TRBV2; d_call: NA; j_call: TRBJ2-3; cdr3_nt: TGTGCCAGCAGTGCAAAAATCATAGGTCCCACAACGGATACGCAGTATTTT; cdr3_aa: CASSAKIIGPTTDTQYF
clone_size: few; v_call: TRBV10-1; d_call: TRBD1; j_call: TRBJ2-1; cdr3_nt: TGCGCCAGCAGTGAAGGACAGGGTAGCTATGAGCAGTTCTTC; cdr3_aa: CASSEGQGSYEQFF
clone_size: NA; v_call: TRBV6-6; d_call: NA; j_call: TRBJ1-1; cdr3_nt: TGTGCCAGCAGTTACTCCATTCGCCGGGGAATGTTAGAAGCTTTCTTT; cdr3_aa: CASSYSIRRGMLEAFF
clone_size: few; v_call: TRBV5-4; d_call: NA; j_call: TRBJ2-6; cdr3_nt: TGTGCCAGCAGCTTGGTGGTGACTGGGGCCAACGTCCTGACTTTC; cdr3_aa: CASSLVVTGANVLTF
clone_size: NA; v_call: TRBV11-2; d_call: TRBD1; j_call: TRBJ1-2; cdr3_nt: TGTGCCAGCAGCCGACAGGGGGGTCGGGGCTACACCTTC; cdr3_aa: CASSRQGGRGYTF
clone_size: NA; v_call: TRBV12-3/TRBV12-4; d_call: TRBD2; j_call: TRBJ2-3; cdr3_nt: TGTGCCAGCAGCCCGCAGCGGGACGGACGCACAGATACGCAGTATTTT; cdr3_aa: CASSPQRDGRTDTQYF
clone_size: NA; v_call: TRBV7-2; d_call: NA; j_call: TRBJ1-1; cdr3_nt: TGTACCAGCAGCTCCGAGGTAGGCCCGAGAGGGATTTTGAACACTGAAGCTTTCTTT; cdr3_aa: CTSSSEVGPRGILNTEAFF
clone_size: many; v_call: TRBV20-1; d_call: TRBD1; j_call: TRBJ2-7; cdr3_nt: TGCAGTGCTAGACCCCCATCCGGGACAGGCTCCTACGAGCAGTACTTC; cdr3_aa: CSARPPSGTGSYEQYF
clone_size: NA; v_call: TRBV2; d_call: NA; j_call: TRBJ1-5; cdr3_nt: TGTGCCAGCAGGCGGGACCAGGGGCCCCAGCATTTT; cdr3_aa: CASRRDQGPQHF
clone_size: NA; v_call: TRBV5-1; d_call: NA; j_call: TRBJ2-7; cdr3_nt: TGCGCCAGCAGCTTGGTAGCTAGTCAGCCCGAGCAGTACTTC; cdr3_aa: CASSLVASQPEQYF
clone_size: once; v_call: TRBV4-3; d_call: NA; j_call: TRBJ2-7; cdr3_nt: TGCGCCAGCAGCCAAGGGGTAGGCTCGAACTACGAGCAGTACTTC; cdr3_aa: CASSQGVGSNYEQYF
clone_size: NA; v_call: TRBV3-1; d_call: NA; j_call: TRBJ2-5; cdr3_nt: TGTGCCAGCAGCCAAAGAAACAGAGAGACCCAGTACTTC; cdr3_aa: CASSQRNRETQYF
clone_size: few; v_call: TRBV7-8; d_call: TRBD1; j_call: TRBJ2-1; cdr3_nt: TGTGCCAGCAGCTCGGACAGGGGCTATGAGCAGTTCTTC; cdr3_aa: CASSSDRGYEQFF
clone_size: NA; v_call: TRBV4-1; d_call: NA; j_call: TRBJ1-2; cdr3_nt: TGCGCCAGCAGCCCAAGATTCACCAGGGAGACGCCAGGTGGCTACACCTTC; cdr3_aa: CASSPRFTRETPGGYTF
clone_size: few; v_call: TRBV7-3; d_call: NA; j_call: TRBJ2-5; cdr3_nt: TGTGCCAGCAGCTTAACGGCGGGATGGGTCGAGACCCAGTACTTC; cdr3_aa: CASSLTAGWVETQYF
clone_size: few; v_call: TRBV7-6; d_call: TRBD1; j_call: TRBJ1-2; cdr3_nt: TGTGCCAGCAGCCCGACGGGGACAGGGTCCAGCTATGGCTACACCTTC; cdr3_aa: CASSPTGTGSSYGYTF
clone_size: few; v_call: TRBV4-2; d_call: NA; j_call: TRBJ2-5; cdr3_nt: TGTGCCAGCAGCCAAGAGGGAGGGCGGGGGACACAAGAGACCCAGTACTTC; cdr3_aa: CASSQEGGRGTQETQYF
clone_size: few; v_call: TRBV6-6; d_call: TRBD1; j_call: TRBJ2-3; cdr3_nt: TGTGCCAGCAGAGATACCGGGACAGACGCAGATACGCAGTATTTT; cdr3_aa: CASRDTGTDADTQYF
clone_size: few; v_call: TRBV11-3; d_call: NA; j_call: TRBJ2-1; cdr3_nt: TGTGCCAGCAGCTTTACCCCGAGACTAGGGTCGTACAATGAGCAGTTCTTC; cdr3_aa: CASSFTPRLGSYNEQFF
clone_size: few; v_call: TRBV29-1; d_call: NA; j_call: TRBJ2-1; cdr3_nt: TGCAGCGTTCAATCGGGCTACAATGAGCAGTTCTTC; cdr3_aa: CSVQSGYNEQFF
clone_size: many; v_call: TRBV3-1; d_call: TRBD2; j_call: TRBJ2-5; cdr3_nt: TGTGCCAGCAGCCAAGCGGGGGGGGTCGAGACCCAGTACTTC; cdr3_aa: CASSQAGGVETQYF
clone_size: NA; v_call: TRBV7-2; d_call: TRBD2; j_call: TRBJ2-1; cdr3_nt: TGTGCCAGCAGCCCTCGCGTGTCCGTCCTTAGCGGGAGTTACAATGAGCAGTTCTTC; cdr3_aa: CASSPRVSVLSGSYNEQFF
clone_size: NA; v_call: TRBV7-2; d_call: TRBD2; j_call: TRBJ2-1; cdr3_nt: TGTGCCAGCAGTGCCCGGCTAGCGGGGGACTTCTACAATGAGCAGTTCTTC; cdr3_aa: CASSARLAGDFYNEQFF
clone_size: NA; v_call: TRBV4-3; d_call: TRBD1; j_call: TRBJ2-1; cdr3_nt: TGCGCCAGCAGCCAAGGTGACGGACAGGGGCAGGATGAGCAGTTCTTC; cdr3_aa: CASSQGDGQGQDEQFF
clone_size: few; v_call: TRBV27; d_call: NA; j_call: TRBJ1-6; cdr3_nt: TGTGCCAGCAGGGTATGGCAGTCCTATAATTCACCCCTCCACTTT; cdr3_aa: CASRVWQSYNSPLHF
clone_size: NA; v_call: TRBV5-1; d_call: NA; j_call: TRBJ1-2; cdr3_nt: TGCGCCAGCAGCTCGGAGCAGGGCTTCCCGACATCGGGGGGCTACACCTTC; cdr3_aa: CASSSEQGFPTSGGYTF
clone_size: few; v_call: TRBV4-1; d_call: TRBD1; j_call: TRBJ2-7; cdr3_nt: TGCGCCAGCAGCCTTATCCCGGGACAGGGAACCCCCTACGAGCAGTACTTC; cdr3_aa: CASSLIPGQGTPYEQYF
clone_size: few; v_call: TRBV6-1; d_call: NA; j_call: TRBJ2-3; cdr3_nt: TGTGCCAGCAGTGCGGGACTGCCACAAGGGTCAGATACGCAGTATTTT; cdr3_aa: CASSAGLPQGSDTQYF
clone_size: NA; v_call: TRBV6-2/TRBV6-3; d_call: NA; j_call: TRBJ2-1; cdr3_nt: TGTGCCAGCACCGCAACCAGGTCTATGAATGAGCAGTTCTTC; cdr3_aa: CASTATRSMNEQFF
clone_size: few; v_call: TRBV20-1; d_call: NA; j_call: TRBJ1-4; cdr3_nt: TGCAGTGCCGGAGGACAGAGTAATGAAAAACTGTTTTTT; cdr3_aa: CSAGGQSNEKLFF
clone_size: NA; v_call: TRBV7-2; d_call: NA; j_call: TRBJ2-3; cdr3_nt: TGTGCCAGCAGCCCGGCGATGCGACTAACCACAGATACGCAGTATTTT; cdr3_aa: CASSPAMRLTTDTQYF
clone_size: NA; v_call: TRBV4-3; d_call: NA; j_call: TRBJ2-5; cdr3_nt: TGCGCCAGCAGCCTAGCAGTGGGAGGGGGGGAGACCCAGTACTTC; cdr3_aa: CASSLAVGGGETQYF
clone_size: NA; v_call: TRBV7-9; d_call: NA; j_call: TRBJ2-1; cdr3_nt: TGTGCCAGCAGCCCGCGGGAAACCGTATACTACAATGAGCAGTTCTTC; cdr3_aa: CASSPRETVYYNEQFF
clone_size: NA; v_call: TRBV6-1; d_call: TRBD1; j_call: TRBJ1-2; cdr3_nt: TGTGCCAGCAGCGCACAGGGGGCGGCAGGCTATGGCTACACCTTC; cdr3_aa: CASSAQGAAGYGYTF
clone_size: NA; v_call: TRBV5-6; d_call: NA; j_call: TRBJ2-3; cdr3_nt: TGTGCCAGCAGCTTGGGACTAGTTACAGATACGCAGTATTTT; cdr3_aa: CASSLGLVTDTQYF
clone_size: few; v_call: TRBV18; d_call: TRBD1; j_call: TRBJ2-1; cdr3_nt: TGTGCCAGCTCACCAGGGACAGGGGGCTATGAGCAGTTCTTC; cdr3_aa: CASSPGTGGYEQFF
clone_size: many; v_call: TRBV29-1; d_call: TRBD1; j_call: TRBJ2-7; cdr3_nt: TGCAGCGTGATCAACCGGGACAGGGTATCCTACGAGCAGTACTTC; cdr3_aa: CSVINRDRVSYEQYF
clone_size: NA; v_call: TRBV28; d_call: NA; j_call: TRBJ2-6; cdr3_nt: TGTGCCAGCAGTTTTCAAAACGTCCTGACTTTC; cdr3_aa: CASSFQNVLTF
clone_size: NA; v_call: TRBV7-6; d_call: TRBD1; j_call: TRBJ1-2; cdr3_nt: TGTGCCAGCAGCTCAGCGACAGGGGAGGCGGGCTACACCTTC; cdr3_aa: CASSSATGEAGYTF
clone_size: NA; v_call: TRBV27; d_call: NA; j_call: TRBJ2-7; cdr3_nt: TGTGCCAGCAGTCCCCGACTTGGACAACCTGAGCAGTACTTC; cdr3_aa: CASSPRLGQPEQYF
clone_size: NA; v_call: TRBV3-1; d_call: NA; j_call: TRBJ2-7; cdr3_nt: TGTGCCAGCAGCCAAGATAGAGGTAGCGGCTCAGGGGAGCAGTACTTC; cdr3_aa: CASSQDRGSGSGEQYF
clone_size: NA; v_call: TRBV20-1; d_call: NA; j_call: TRBJ1-3; cdr3_nt: TGCAGTGCCGCCAAGGACAACTCTGGAAACACCATATATTTT; cdr3_aa: CSAAKDNSGNTIYF
clone_size: NA; v_call: TRBV10-3; d_call: TRBD1; j_call: TRBJ1-2; cdr3_nt: TGTGCCATCAGTGAGAGGGGGCGAGGCGGCTACACCTTC; cdr3_aa: CAISERGRGGYTF
clone_size: NA; v_call: TRBV6-1; d_call: NA; j_call: TRBJ1-4; cdr3_nt: TGTGCCAGCACAGGGAACAGGGTTAATGAAAAACTGTTTTTT; cdr3_aa: CASTGNRVNEKLFF
clone_size: many; v_call: TRBV20-1; d_call: TRBD2; j_call: TRBJ2-1; cdr3_nt: TGCAGTGCTAGTAGGGCTAGCGGGGCCTACAATGAGCAGTTCTTC; cdr3_aa: CSASRASGAYNEQFF
clone_size: many; v_call: TRBV4-3; d_call: NA; j_call: TRBJ2-1; cdr3_nt: TGCGCCAGCAGCCAAGTCATGGGGCCCTACAATGAGCAGTTCTTC; cdr3_aa: CASSQVMGPYNEQFF
clone_size: few; v_call: TRBV7-2; d_call: TRBD1; j_call: TRBJ2-1; cdr3_nt: TGTGCCAGCATCCCCGGGACAGCAAACAATGAGCAGTTCTTC; cdr3_aa: CASIPGTANNEQFF
clone_size: few; v_call: TRBV6-2/TRBV6-3; d_call: TRBD2; j_call: TRBJ2-1; cdr3_nt: TGTGCCAGCAGTTACTCGCTAGCGGTGGGGGGTGAGCAGTTCTTC; cdr3_aa: CASSYSLAVGGEQFF
clone_size: NA; v_call: TRBV20-1; d_call: TRBD2; j_call: TRBJ2-1; cdr3_nt: TGCAGTGCTACCGGGACTAGCCCGCGCGCCTACAATGAGCAGTTCTTC; cdr3_aa: CSATGTSPRAYNEQFF
clone_size: NA; v_call: TRBV28; d_call: NA; j_call: TRBJ2-7; cdr3_nt: TGTGCCAGCGCCTCTTCTAGCCCCTACGAGCAGTACTTC; cdr3_aa: CASASSSPYEQYF
clone_size: NA; v_call: TRBV24-1; d_call: TRBD1; j_call: TRBJ2-7; cdr3_nt: TGTGCCACACAGGGGGCCATGCCTAACGAGCAGTACTTC; cdr3_aa: CATQGAMPNEQYF